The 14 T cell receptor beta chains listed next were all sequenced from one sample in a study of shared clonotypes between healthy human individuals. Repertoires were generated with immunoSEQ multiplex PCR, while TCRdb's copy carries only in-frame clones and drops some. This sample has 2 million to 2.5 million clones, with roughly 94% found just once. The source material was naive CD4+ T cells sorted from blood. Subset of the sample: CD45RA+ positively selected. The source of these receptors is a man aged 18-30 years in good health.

The CDR3 loop is CASSAEQGAIEAFF. The CDR3 DNA is TGTGCCAGCAGTGCCGAACAGGGGGCCATTGAAGCTTTCTTT. The chain is built from TRBV2 and TRBJ1-1; TRBD1 aligns across 9 bases. Germline loops: CDR1 SNHLY, CDR2 FYNNEI. The CDR3 totals 14 residues. V lost 4 bases, J lost 7 bases, and 7 bases stayed unmatched. The variable domain in full, completed from reference TRBV2 and TRBJ1-1, reads EPEVTQTPSHQVTQMGQEVILRCVPISNHLYFYWYRQILGQKVEFLVSFYNNEISEKSEIFDDQFSVERPDGSNFTLKIRSTKLEDSAMYFCASSAEQGAIEAFFGQGTRLTVV.

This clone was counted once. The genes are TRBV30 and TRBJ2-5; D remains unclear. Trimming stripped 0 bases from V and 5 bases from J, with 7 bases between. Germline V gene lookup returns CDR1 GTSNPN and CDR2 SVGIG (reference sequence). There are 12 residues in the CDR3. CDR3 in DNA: TGTGCCTGGAGTGTAGGCGTGGAGACCCAGTACTTC. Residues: CAWSVGVETQYF.

CDR3 loop: CASTPGPTDNSPLHF. DNA of the CDR3: TGTGCCAGCACCCCGGGACCGACAGATAATTCACCCCTCCACTTT. This sequence joins TRBV28 and TRBJ1-6; weak D call: TRBD1 (5 bases). The germline CDR1 and CDR2 sequences are MDHEN and SYDVKM. Trimming cost V 7 bases and J 5 bases, with 15 bases left between them. The CDR3 has 15 residues. Looking up the rest from reference TRBV28 and TRBJ1-6 gives the full variable domain: DVKVTQSSRYLVKRTGEKVFLECVQDMDHENMFWYRQDPGLGLRLIYFSYDVKMKEKGDIPEGYSVSREKKERFSLILESASTNQTSMYLCASTPGPTDNSPLHFGNGTRLTVT.

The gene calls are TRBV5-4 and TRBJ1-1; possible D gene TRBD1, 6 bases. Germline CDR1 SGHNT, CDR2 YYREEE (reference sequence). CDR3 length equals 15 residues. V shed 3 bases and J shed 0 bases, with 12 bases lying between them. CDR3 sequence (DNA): TGTGCCAGCAGCTCGAGGACAGATATGAACACTGAAGCTTTCTTT. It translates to CASSSRTDMNTEAFF. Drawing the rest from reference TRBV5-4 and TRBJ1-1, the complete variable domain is ETGVTQSPTHLIKTRGQQVTLRCSSQSGHNTVSWYQQALGQGPQFIFQYYREEENGRGNFPPRFSGLQFPNYSSELNVNALELDDSALYLCASSSRTDMNTEAFFGQGTRLTVV.

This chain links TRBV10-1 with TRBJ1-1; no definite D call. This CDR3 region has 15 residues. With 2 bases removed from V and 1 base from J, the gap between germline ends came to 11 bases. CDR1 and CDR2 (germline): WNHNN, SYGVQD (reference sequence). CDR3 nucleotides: TGCGCCAGCAGTGAGCAGGCGGCGGGGAACACTGAAGCTTTCTTT. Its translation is CASSEQAAGNTEAFF.

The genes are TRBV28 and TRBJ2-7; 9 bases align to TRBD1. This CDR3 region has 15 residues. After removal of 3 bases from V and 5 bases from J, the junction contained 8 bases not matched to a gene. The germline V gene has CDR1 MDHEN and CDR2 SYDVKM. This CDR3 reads CASSFSGQGVDEQYF. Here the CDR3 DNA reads TGTGCCAGCAGTTTTTCGGGACAGGGAGTAGACGAGCAGTACTTC. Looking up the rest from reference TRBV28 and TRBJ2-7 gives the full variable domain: DVKVTQSSRYLVKRTGEKVFLECVQDMDHENMFWYRQDPGLGLRLIYFSYDVKMKEKGDIPEGYSVSREKKERFSLILESASTNQTSMYLCASSFSGQGVDEQYFGPGTRLTVT.

The CDR3 is CASSASPRFETEQYF. As DNA, the CDR3 is TGTGCCAGTAGTGCGTCTCCGCGGTTTGAGACCGAGCAGTACTTC. The chain employs TRBV19 and TRBJ2-7; D is ambiguous. The ends were cut back, 5 bases at V and 6 bases at J, with 20 bases in the middle. The CDR3 length is 15 residues. Germline V gives CDR1 LNHDA, CDR2 SQIVND (reference sequence).

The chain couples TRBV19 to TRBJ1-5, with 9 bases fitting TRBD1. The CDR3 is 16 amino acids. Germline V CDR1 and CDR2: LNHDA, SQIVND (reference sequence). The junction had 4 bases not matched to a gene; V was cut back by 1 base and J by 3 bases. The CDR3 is CASSIAGTGINQPQHF. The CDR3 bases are TGTGCCAGTAGTATAGCCGGGACAGGGATCAATCAGCCCCAGCATTTT.

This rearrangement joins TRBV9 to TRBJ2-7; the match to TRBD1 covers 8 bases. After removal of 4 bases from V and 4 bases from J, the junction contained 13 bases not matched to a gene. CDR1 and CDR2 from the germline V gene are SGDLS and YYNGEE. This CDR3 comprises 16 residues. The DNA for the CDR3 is TGTGCCAGCAGCCCTAACGCGCAGGGGGCGGAGTACGAGCAGTACTTC. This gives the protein CASSPNAQGAEYEQYF.

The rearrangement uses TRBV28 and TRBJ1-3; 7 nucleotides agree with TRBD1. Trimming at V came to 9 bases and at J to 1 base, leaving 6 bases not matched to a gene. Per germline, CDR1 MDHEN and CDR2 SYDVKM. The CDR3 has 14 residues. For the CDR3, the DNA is TGTGCCAGTGGGAAGGGGGCTTCTGGAAACACCATATATTTT. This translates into CASGKGASGNTIYF.

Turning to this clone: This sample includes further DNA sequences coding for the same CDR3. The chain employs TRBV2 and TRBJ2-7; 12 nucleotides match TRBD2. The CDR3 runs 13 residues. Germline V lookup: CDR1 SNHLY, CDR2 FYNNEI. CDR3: CASRTSGIYEQYF. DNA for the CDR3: TGTGCGAGTCGGACTAGCGGGATCTACGAGCAGTACTTC.

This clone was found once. The CDR3 reads CASSLGRAGASNTQYF. The CDR3 bases are TGTGCCAGCAGCCTCGGACGAGCGGGGGCCTCAAATACGCAGTATTTT. J is TRBJ2-3 and V is TRBV9, with 8 nucleotides matching TRBD2. With V trimmed by 4 bases and J by 7 bases, 14 bases remained unmatched. The CDR3 spans 16 residues. CDR1 and CDR2 (germline): SGDLS, YYNGEE.

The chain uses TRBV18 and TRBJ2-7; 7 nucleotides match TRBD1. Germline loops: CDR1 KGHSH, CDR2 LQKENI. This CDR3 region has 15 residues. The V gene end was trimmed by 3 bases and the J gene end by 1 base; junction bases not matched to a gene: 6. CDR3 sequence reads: CASSPSRDRSYEQYF. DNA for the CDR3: TGTGCCAGCTCACCCTCCCGGGACAGATCCTACGAGCAGTACTTC.

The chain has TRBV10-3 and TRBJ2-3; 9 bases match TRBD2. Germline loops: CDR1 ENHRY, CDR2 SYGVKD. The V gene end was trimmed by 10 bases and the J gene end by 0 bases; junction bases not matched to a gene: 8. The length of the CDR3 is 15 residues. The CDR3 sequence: CATLASGTSTDTQYF. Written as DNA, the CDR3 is TGTGCCACCCTGGCTAGCGGGACTAGCACAGATACGCAGTATTTT.